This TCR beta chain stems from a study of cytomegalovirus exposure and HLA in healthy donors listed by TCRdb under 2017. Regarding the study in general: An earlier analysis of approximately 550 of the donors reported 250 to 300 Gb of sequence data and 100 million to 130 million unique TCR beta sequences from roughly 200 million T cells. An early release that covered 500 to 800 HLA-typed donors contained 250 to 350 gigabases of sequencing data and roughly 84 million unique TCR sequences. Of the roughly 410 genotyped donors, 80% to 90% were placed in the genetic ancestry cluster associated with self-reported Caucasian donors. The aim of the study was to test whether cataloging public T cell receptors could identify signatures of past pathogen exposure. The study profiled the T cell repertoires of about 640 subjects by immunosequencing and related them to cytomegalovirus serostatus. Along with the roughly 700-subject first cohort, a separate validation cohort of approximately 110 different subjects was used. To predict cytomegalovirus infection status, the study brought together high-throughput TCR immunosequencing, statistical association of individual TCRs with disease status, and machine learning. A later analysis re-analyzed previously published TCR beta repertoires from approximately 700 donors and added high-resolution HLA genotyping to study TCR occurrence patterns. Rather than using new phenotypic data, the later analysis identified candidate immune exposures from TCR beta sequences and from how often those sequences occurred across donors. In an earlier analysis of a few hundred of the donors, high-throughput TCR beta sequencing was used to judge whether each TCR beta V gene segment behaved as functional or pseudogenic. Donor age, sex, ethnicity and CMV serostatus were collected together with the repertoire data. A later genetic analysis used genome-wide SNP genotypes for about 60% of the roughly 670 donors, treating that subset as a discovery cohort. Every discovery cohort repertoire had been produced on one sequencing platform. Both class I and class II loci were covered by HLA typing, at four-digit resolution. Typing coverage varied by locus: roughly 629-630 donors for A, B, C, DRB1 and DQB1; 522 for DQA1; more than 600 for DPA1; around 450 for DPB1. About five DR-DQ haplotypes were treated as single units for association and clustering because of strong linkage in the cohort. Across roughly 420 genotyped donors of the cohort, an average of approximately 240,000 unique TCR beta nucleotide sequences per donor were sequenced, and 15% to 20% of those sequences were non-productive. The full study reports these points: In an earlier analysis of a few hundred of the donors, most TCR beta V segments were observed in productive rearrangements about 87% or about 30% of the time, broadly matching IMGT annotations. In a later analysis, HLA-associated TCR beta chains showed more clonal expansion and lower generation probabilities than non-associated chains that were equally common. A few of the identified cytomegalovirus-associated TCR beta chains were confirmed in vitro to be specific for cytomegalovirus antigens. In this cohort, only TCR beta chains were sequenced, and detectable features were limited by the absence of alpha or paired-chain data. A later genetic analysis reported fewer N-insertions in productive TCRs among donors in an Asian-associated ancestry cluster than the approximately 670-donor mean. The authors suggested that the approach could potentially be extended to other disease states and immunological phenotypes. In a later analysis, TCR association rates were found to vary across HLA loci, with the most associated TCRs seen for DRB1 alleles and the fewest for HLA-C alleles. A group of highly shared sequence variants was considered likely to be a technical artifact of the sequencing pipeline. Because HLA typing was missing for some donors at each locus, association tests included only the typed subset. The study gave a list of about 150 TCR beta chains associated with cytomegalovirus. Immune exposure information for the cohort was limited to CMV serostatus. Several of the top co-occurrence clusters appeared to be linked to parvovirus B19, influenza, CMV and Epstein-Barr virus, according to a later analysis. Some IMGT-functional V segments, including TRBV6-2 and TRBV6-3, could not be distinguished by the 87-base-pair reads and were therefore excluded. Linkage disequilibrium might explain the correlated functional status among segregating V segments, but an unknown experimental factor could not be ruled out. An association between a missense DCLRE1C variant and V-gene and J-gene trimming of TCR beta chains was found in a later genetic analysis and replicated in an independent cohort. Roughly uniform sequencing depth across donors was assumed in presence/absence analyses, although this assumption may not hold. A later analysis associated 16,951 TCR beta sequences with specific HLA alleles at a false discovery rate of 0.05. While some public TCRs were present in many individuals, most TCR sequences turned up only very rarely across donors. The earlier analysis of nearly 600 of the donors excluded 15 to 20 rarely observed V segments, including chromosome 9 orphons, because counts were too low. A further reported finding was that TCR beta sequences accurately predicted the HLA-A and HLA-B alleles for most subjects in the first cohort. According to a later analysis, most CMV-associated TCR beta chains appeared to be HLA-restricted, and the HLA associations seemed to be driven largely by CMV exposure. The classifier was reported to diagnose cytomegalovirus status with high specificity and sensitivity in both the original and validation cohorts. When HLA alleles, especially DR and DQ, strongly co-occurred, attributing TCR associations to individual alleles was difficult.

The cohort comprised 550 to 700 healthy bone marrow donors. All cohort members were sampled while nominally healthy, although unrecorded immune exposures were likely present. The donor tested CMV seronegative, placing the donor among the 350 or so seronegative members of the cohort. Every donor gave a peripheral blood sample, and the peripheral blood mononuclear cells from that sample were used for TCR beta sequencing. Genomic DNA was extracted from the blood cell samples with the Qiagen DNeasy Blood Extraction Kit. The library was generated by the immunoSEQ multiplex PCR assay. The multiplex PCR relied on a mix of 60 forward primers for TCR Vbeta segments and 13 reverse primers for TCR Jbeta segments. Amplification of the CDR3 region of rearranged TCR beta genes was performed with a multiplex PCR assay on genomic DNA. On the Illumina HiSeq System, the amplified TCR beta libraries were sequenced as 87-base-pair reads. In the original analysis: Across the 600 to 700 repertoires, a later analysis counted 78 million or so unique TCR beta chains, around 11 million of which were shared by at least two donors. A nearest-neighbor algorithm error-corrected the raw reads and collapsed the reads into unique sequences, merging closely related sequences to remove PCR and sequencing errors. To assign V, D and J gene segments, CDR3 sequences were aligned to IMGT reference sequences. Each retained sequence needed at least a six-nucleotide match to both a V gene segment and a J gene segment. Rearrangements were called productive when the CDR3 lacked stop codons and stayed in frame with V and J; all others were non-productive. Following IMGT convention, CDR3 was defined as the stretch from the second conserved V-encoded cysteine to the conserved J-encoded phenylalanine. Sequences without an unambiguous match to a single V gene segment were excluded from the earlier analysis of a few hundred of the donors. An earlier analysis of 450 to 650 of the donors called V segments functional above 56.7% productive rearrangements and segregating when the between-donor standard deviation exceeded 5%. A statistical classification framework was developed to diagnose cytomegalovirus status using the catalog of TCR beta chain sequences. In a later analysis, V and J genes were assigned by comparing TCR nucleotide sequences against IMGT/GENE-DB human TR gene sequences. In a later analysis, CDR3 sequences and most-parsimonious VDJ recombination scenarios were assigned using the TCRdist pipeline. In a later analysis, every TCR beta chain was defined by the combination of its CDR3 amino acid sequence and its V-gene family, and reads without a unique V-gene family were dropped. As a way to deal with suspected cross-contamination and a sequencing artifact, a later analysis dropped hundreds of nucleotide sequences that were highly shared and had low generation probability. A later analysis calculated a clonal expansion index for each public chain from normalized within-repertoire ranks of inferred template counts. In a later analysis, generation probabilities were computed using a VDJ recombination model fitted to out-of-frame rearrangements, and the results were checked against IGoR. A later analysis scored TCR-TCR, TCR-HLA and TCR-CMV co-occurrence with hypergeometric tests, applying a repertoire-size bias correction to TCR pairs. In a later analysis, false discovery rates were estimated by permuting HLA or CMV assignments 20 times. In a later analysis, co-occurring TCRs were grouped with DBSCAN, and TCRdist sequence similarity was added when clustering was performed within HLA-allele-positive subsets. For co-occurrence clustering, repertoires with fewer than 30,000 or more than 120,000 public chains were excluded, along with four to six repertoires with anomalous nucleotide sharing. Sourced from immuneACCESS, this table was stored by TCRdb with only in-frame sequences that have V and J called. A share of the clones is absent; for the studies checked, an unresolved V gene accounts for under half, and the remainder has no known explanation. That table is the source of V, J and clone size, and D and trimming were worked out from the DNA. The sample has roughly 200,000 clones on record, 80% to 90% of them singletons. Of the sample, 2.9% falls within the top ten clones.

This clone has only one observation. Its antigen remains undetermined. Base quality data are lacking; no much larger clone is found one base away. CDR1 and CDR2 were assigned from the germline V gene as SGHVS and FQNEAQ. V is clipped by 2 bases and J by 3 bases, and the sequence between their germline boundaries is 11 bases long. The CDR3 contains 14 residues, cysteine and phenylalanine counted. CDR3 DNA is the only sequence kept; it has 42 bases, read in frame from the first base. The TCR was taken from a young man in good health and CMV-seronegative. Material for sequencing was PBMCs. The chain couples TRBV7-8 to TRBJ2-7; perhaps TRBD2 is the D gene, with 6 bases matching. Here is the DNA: TGTGCCAGCAGCTTATGGGGAGGATTCTACGAGCAGTACTTC. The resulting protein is CASSLWGGFYEQYF.